A selection of T cell receptor beta chains follows, all from one sample in a study of blood T cell repertoires in COVID-19. Produced via immunoSEQ multiplex PCR; TCRdb's table is partial and in-frame only. Of under 200,000 clones listed, roughly four fifths are singletons. Sample: peripheral blood. The origin of the receptors is a woman of 80 years or more with COVID-19, enrolled during active disease. The CDR3 runs from the conserved cysteine through the conserved F or W.

TRBV3-1/TRBV3-2 14 CASSIRTGGTEAFF
TRBV9 16 CASSVGAGVTGEKLFF
TRBV5-1 16 CASSFQRGRRTDTQYF
TRBV6-2/TRBV6-3 18 CASSYPSSAAVSTDTQYF
TRBV10-3 11 CAISEGGFQYF
TRBV6-1 15 CASSEDPGRFAEAFF
TRBV5-1 14 CASSLALRGFEAFF
TRBV7-2 14 CASSLAGGDYEQYF
TRBV7-3 13 CASSPTEYNEQFF
TRBV28 15 CASSQGQPDGETQYF
TRBV7-8 13 CASSLDYPYEQYF
TRBV6-2/TRBV6-3 13 CASTPGQIYEQYF
TRBV5-1 16 CASSPGLLQGADTIYF
TRBV10-2 17 CASSESKAGGPTDTQYF
TRBV4-2 18 CASSISRAGGTSTDTQYF
TRBV19 16 CASGTGGLSGANVLTF
TRBV29-1 16 CSVRGGPRRKQETQYF
TRBV14 15 CASSQTGTGNYGYTF
TRBV7-9 14 CASSGGQGLYEQYF
TRBV6-5 15 CASISGTGKIYGYTF
TRBV28 14 CASSPRLAGLEQFF
TRBV7-9 12 CASSPGLYEQYF
TRBV6-5 14 CASSYAGAQNGYTF
TRBV28 16 CASSDLGTSGDYEQYF
TRBV19 15 CATTDRGQGNQPQHF
TRBV2 13 CASNRAFDTEAFF
TRBV5-1 17 CASSLEAAAATNEKLFF
TRBV2 13 CASKDRANQPQHF
TRBV6-2/TRBV6-3 14 CASSTSGRNYGYTF
TRBV5-1 16 CASSLQPGQGVDEQFF
TRBV21-1 16 CASSPLAGGFTDTQYF
TRBV3-1/TRBV3-2 13 CASSQEGLYGYTF
TRBV9 16 CASSVGPGLAHNEQFF
TRBV7-2 15 CASSLGVGARETQYF
TRBV14 16 CASRRTGSANTGELFF
TRBV9 15 CASSETSGGYNEQFF
TRBV12-3/TRBV12-4 11 CASSLGGRLFF
TRBV18 14 CASSPLEGTDTQYF
TRBV6-5 15 CASTQVTSGAGELFF
TRBV4-2 17 CASSQGTSGSSYNEQFF
TRBV9 21 CASSVASRTSGVGLGTDTQYF
TRBV18 14 CASCWGVNTGELFF